This passage covers 18 T cell receptor beta chains from one sample sequenced in a study of monozygotic twins with inflammatory bowel disease. No DNA is given; TCRdb re-called the 5' RACE reads and lists each CDR3 protein once. The sample has about 330,000 distinct CDR3 sequences. What was sequenced was blood. The source of these receptors is a human donor with ulcerative colitis or Crohn's disease, or a healthy co-twin of an affected twin (not recorded which).

The chain has TRBV5-1 and TRBJ2-1. The V gene's germline CDR1 is SGHRS and CDR2 YFSETQ. The CDR3 runs to 15 residues. CDR3 sequence: CASSLETSSYNEQFF.

The chain's CDR3 is CSAAAPGVDGELFF. The chain has TRBV20-1 and TRBJ2-2; no DNA is available, so the TRBD1 call from TCRdb remains unchecked. Germline loops: CDR1 DFQATT, CDR2 SNEGSKA (reference sequence). There are 14 residues in the CDR3.

The chain combines TRBV12-3 or TRBV12-4 with TRBJ2-7; TCRdb outputs TRBD2, but without DNA this stays unchecked. CDR3 length: 15 amino acids. The CDR3 is CASSFKREGPYEQYF.

J is TRBJ1-2 and V is TRBV4-3. The germline gives CDR1 LGHNA, CDR2 YSLEER. The CDR3 loop spans 13 amino acids. This CDR3 is CASSQDPRGGYTF.

The gene calls are TRBV7-8 and TRBJ2-3; TCRdb's D call of TRBD1 is untestable without DNA. Germline CDR1 SGHVS, CDR2 FQNEAQ. The CDR3 is made up of 14 amino acids. CDR3 region: CASSRWDSTDTQYF.

The chain recombines TRBV4-1 with TRBJ2-1; TCRdb indicates TRBD2, and absent DNA this call remains unverified. Per the germline V gene, CDR1 is MGHRA and CDR2 is YSYEKL. The CDR3 consists of 17 residues. The CDR3 is CASSQIKLAGVYNEQFF.

The V and J genes are TRBV6-6 and TRBJ2-5. Germline CDR1 MNHNY, CDR2 SVGAGI (reference sequence). The CDR3 contains 13 residues. Here the CDR3 reads CASRRRDPETQYF.

The chain employs TRBV7-9 and TRBJ1-1; TCRdb designates TRBD1, a call that cannot be tested without DNA. The CDR3 extends over 17 amino acids. In germline, CDR1 is SEHNR, CDR2 FQNEAQ (reference sequence). CDR3: CASSALLRGEEATEAFF.

The gene calls are TRBV6-2 or TRBV6-3 and TRBJ2-7; TCRdb designates TRBD1, a call that cannot be tested without DNA. The CDR3 extends over 17 amino acids. Germline-derived CDR1 and CDR2 are MNHEY and SVGEGT. The CDR3 protein is CASSYSRNTDWGNEQYF.

The V and J genes are TRBV11-2 and TRBJ2-3; lacking DNA, the TRBD1 call made by TCRdb goes unchecked. The germline gives CDR1 SGHAT, CDR2 FQNNGV. This CDR3 has 16 amino acids. The CDR3 sequence: CASSLQGGARTDTQYF.

The chain uses TRBV20-1 and TRBJ1-6; with no DNA, the TCRdb D assignment of TRBD1 cannot be verified. The CDR3 totals 15 residues. The germline V gene has CDR1 DFQATT and CDR2 SNEGSKA (reference sequence). CDR3 region: CSARDHAGTGLYLHF.

The chain uses TRBV20-1 and TRBJ1-4; TCRdb names TRBD1, which stays unverified in the absence of DNA. CDR1 DFQATT and CDR2 SNEGSKA come from the germline V gene (reference sequence). The length of the CDR3 is 14 residues. CDR3 amino acids: CSARDSGRGEKLFF.

The chain has TRBV10-2 and TRBJ1-1. The germline V gene encodes CDR1 WSHSY and CDR2 SAAADI. The CDR3 covers 15 residues. This CDR3 is CASSELRGRAKEAFF.

This chain joins TRBV15 and TRBJ2-7; the TRBD1 assignment by TCRdb is unverifiable without DNA. Per germline, CDR1 LNHNV and CDR2 YYDKDF (reference sequence). The CDR3 length is 15 residues. The CDR3 sequence is CATSRAQDSSYEQYF.

This sequence joins TRBV30 and TRBJ1-4; TCRdb's D call, TRBD1, is unchecked because there is no DNA. Germline CDR1 GTSNPN, CDR2 SVGIG (reference sequence). The CDR3 consists of 14 residues. Here the CDR3 reads CAGSGGDSNEKLFF.

This chain joins TRBV5-5 and TRBJ2-3. Germline CDR1 and CDR2: SGHKS and YYEKEE (reference sequence). The CDR3 totals 16 residues. The CDR3: CASSLAVATGTDTQYF.

The chain has TRBV29-1 and TRBJ2-3. CDR1 is SQVTM and CDR2 is ANQGSEA in the germline V gene. The CDR3 runs 16 residues. The CDR3 is CSVDVMYGPSTDTQYF.

The V call is TRBV27, the J call TRBJ1-1; TCRdb names TRBD1, which stays unverified in the absence of DNA. Germline V gene lookup returns CDR1 MNHEY and CDR2 SMNVEV (reference sequence). This CDR3 has 14 residues. The chain's CDR3 is CASSLKGANTEAFF.